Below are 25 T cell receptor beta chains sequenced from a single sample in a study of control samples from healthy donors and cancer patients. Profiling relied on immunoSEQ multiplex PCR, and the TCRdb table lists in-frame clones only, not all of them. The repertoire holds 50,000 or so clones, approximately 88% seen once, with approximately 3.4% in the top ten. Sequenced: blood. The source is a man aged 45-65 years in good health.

The chain's CDR3 is CASSLGGTIRNYGYTF. The CDR3 DNA reads TGTGCCAGCAGTTTGGGGGGGACTATTCGTAACTATGGCTACACCTTC. This chain links TRBV28 with TRBJ1-2; D perhaps matches TRBD1 (5 bases). V lost 3 bases and J lost 1, with 15 bases in between. Per the germline V gene, CDR1 is MDHEN and CDR2 is SYDVKM. This CDR3 has 16 residues.

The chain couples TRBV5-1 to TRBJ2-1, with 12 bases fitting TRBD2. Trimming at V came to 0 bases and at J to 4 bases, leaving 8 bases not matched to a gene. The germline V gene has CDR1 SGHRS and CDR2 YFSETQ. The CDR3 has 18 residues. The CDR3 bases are TGCGCCAGCAGCTTGGCTCTAGCGGGAGGGTCCGTTTACAATGAGCAGTTCTTC. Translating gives CASSLALAGGSVYNEQFF.

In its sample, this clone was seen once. Here the CDR3 DNA reads TGTGCCAGCAGCCTTCAGGGGGGAGCGAACACCGGGGAGCTGTTTTTT. The encoded protein is CASSLQGGANTGELFF. The chain joins TRBV4-2 to TRBJ2-2; possibly TRBD1 for D (7 bases). V lost 4 bases, J lost 0 bases, and 12 bases lay in between. In germline, CDR1 is LGHNA, CDR2 YNFKEQ. The CDR3 runs to 16 residues.

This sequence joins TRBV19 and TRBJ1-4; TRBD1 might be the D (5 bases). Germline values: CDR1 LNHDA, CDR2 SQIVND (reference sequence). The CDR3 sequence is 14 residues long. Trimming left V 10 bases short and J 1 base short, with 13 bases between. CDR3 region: CATHRGQTNEKLFF. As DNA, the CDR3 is TGTGCCACCCATCGGGGCCAAACTAATGAAAAACTGTTTTTT.

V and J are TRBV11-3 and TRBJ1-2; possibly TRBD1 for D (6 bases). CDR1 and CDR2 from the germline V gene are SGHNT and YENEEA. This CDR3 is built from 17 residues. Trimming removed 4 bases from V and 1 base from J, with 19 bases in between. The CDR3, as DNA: TGTGCCAGCAGCTCCCCAGTAGGGGGACCGAGTAACTATGGCTACACCTTC. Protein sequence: CASSSPVGGPSNYGYTF.

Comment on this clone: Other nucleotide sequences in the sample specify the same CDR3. The CDR3 loop reads CASSVDGLAGPYEQYF. The DNA for the CDR3 is TGTGCCAGCAGCGTAGACGGACTAGCGGGACCTTACGAGCAGTACTTC. V and J are TRBV9 and TRBJ2-7, with 12 bases fitting TRBD2. Germline V CDR1 and CDR2: SGDLS, YYNGEE. This CDR3 comprises 16 residues. Unmatched junction bases numbered 5, after V lost 0 bases and J lost 4 bases.

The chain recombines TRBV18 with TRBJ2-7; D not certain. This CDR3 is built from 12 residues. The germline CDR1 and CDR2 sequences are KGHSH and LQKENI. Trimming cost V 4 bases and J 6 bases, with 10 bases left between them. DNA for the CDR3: TGTGCCAGCTCACTAACCCCCGCCGAGCAGTACTTC. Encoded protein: CASSLTPAEQYF.

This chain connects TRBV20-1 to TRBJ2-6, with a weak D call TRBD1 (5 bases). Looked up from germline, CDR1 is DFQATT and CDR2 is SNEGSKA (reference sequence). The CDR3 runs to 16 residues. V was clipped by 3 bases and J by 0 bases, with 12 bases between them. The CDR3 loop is CSASGATRSGANVLTF. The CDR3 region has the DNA TGCAGTGCTAGTGGGGCAACTCGCTCTGGGGCCAACGTCCTGACTTTC.

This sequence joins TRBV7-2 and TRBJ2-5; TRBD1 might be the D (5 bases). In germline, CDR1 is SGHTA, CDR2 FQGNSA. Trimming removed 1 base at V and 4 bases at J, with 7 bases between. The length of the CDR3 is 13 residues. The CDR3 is CASSLGQGETQYF. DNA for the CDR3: TGTGCCAGCAGCTTAGGGCAGGGAGAGACCCAGTACTTC.

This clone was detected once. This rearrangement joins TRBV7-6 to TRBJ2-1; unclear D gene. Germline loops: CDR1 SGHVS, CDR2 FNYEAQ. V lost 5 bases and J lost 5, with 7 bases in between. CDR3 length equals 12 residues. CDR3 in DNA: TGTGCCAGCAGCCCAACGGACAATGAGCAGTTCTTC. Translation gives CASSPTDNEQFF.

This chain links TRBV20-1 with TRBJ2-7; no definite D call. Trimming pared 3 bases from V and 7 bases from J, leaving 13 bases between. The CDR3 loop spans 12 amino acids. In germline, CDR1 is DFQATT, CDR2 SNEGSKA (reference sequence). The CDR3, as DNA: TGCAGTGCTAGTCGAGTTGTGGGGGAGCAGTACTTC. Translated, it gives CSASRVVGEQYF.

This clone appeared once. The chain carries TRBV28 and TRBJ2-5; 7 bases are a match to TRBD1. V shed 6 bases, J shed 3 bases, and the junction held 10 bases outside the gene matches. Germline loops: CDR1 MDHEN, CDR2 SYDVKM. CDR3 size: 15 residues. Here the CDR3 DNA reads TGTGCCAGCAGCCCCGACAGGGTGAGAAAAGAGACCCAGTACTTC. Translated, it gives CASSPDRVRKETQYF.

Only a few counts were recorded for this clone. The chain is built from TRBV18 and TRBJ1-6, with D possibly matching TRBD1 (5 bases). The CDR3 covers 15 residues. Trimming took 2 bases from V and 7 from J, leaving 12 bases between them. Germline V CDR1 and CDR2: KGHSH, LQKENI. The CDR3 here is CASSPGRGDNSPLHF. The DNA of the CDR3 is TGTGCCAGCTCACCAGGGCGCGGGGACAATTCACCCCTCCACTTT.

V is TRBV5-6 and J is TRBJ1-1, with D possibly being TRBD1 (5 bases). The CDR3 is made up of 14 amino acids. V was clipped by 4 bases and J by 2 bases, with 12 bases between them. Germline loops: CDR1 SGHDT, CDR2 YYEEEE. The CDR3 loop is CASSQTVINTEAFF. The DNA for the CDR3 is TGTGCCAGCAGCCAGACAGTCATAAACACTGAAGCTTTCTTT.

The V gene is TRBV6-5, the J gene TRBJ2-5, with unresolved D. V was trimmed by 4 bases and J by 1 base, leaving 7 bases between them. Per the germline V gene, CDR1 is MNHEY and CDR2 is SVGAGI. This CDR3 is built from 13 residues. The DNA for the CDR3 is TGTGCCAGCAGTTCGAACAGCCAAGAGACCCAGTACTTC. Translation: CASSSNSQETQYF.

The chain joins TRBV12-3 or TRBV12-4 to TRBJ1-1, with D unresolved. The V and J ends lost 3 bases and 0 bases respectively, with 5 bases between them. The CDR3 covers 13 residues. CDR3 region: CASSFVLNTEAFF. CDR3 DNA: TGTGCCAGCAGTTTTGTACTGAACACTGAAGCTTTCTTT.

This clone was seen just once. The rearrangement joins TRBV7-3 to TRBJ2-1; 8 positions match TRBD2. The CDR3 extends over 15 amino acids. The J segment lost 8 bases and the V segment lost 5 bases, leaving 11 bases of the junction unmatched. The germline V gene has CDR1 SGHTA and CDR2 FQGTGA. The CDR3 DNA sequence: TGTGCCAGCAGCCGGACCCAGCGGGAGTCCGATGAGCAGTTCTTC. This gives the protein CASSRTQRESDEQFF.

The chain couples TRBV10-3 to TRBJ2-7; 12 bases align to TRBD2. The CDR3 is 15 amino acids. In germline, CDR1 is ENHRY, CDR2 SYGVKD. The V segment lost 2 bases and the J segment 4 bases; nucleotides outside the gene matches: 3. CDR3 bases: TGTGCCATCAGTGAGGGGGGACTAGCGGGTTACGAGCAGTACTTC. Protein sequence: CAISEGGLAGYEQYF.

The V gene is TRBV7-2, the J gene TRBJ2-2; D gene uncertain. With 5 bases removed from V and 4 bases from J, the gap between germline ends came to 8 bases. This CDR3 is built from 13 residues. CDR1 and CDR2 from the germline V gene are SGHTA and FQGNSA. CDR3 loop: CASSPLTTGELFF. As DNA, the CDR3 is TGTGCCAGCAGCCCACTGACCACCGGGGAGCTGTTTTTT. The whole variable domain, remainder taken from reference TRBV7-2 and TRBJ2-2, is GAGVSQSPSNKVTEKGKDVELRCDPISGHTALYWYRQSLGQGLEFLIYFQGNSAPDKSGLPSDRFSAERTGGSVSTLTIQRTQQEDSAVYLCASSPLTTGELFFGEGSRLTVL.

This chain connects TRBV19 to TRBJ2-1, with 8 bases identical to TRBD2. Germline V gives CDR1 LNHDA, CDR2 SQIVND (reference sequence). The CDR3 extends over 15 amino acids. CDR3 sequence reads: CVSRAQRGSYNEQFF. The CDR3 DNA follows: TGTGTGAGCAGGGCCCAGCGGGGGTCCTACAATGAGCAGTTCTTC.

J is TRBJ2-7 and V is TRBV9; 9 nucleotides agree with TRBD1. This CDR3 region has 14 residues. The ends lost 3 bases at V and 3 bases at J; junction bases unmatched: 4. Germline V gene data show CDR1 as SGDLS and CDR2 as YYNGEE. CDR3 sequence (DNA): TGTGCCAGCAGCGCGGGACAGGGATACTACGAGCAGTACTTC. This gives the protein CASSAGQGYYEQYF. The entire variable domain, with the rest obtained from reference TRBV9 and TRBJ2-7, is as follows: DSGVTQTPKHLITATGQRVTLRCSPRSGDLSVYWYQQSLDQGLQFLIQYYNGEERAKGNILERFSAQQFPDLHSELNLSSLELGDSALYFCASSAGQGYYEQYFGPGTRLTVT.

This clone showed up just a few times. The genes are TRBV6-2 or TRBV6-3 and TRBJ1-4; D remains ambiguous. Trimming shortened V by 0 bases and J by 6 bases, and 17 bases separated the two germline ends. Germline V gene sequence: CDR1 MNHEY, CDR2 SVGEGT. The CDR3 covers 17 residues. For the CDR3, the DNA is TGTGCCAGCAGTTACTCACCAGACCGCTCGATGGATGAAAAACTGTTTTTT. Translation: CASSYSPDRSMDEKLFF.

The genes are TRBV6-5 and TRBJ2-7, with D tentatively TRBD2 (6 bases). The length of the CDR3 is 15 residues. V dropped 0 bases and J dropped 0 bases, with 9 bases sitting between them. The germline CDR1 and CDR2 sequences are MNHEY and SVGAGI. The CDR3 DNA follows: TGTGCCAGCAGTTACTCGGGGGGTGACTCCTACGAGCAGTACTTC. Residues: CASSYSGGDSYEQYF.

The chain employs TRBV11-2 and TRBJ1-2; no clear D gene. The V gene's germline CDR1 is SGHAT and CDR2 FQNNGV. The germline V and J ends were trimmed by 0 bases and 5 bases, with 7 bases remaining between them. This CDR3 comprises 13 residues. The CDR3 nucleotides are TGTGCCAGCAGCTTAGATATAGGTTATGGCTACACCTTC. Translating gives CASSLDIGYGYTF.

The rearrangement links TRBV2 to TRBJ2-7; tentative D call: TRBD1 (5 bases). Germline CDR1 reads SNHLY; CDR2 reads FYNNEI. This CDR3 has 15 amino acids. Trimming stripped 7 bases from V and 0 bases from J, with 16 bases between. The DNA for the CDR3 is TGTGCCAGCACCCCCGAAGGGGTCAACTCCTACGAGCAGTACTTC. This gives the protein CASTPEGVNSYEQYF. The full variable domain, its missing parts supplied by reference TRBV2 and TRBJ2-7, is EPEVTQTPSHQVTQMGQEVILRCVPISNHLYFYWYRQILGQKVEFLVSFYNNEISEKSEIFDDQFSVERPDGSNFTLKIRSTKLEDSAMYFCASTPEGVNSYEQYFGPGTRLTVT.